These T cell receptor beta chains were read from a single sample in a study of blood T cell repertoires in COVID-19. Repertoires were generated with immunoSEQ multiplex PCR, while TCRdb's copy carries only in-frame clones and drops some. The sample shows about 140,000 clones, 84% of them seen only once. Sequencing used PBMCs or T cells enriched from blood (not recorded which). All receptors derive from a man aged 35 to 55 with acute COVID-19. CDR3s include the opening cysteine and the closing phenylalanine or tryptophan. A D gene is named only where the DNA matches it firmly. The listing skips clone size in some rows; elsewhere it reads once, few, many or a size class.

v_call: TRBV28; clone_size: once; d_call: NA; j_call: TRBJ1-6; cdr3_nt: TGTGCCAGCAGTCCCCAGACAGATTCACCCCTCCACTTT; cdr3_aa: CASSPQTDSPLHF
v_call: TRBV4-3; clone_size: once; d_call: TRBD1; j_call: TRBJ1-6; cdr3_nt: TGCGCCAGCAGCCACACGGCGGGACAGGGCTATAATTCACCCCTCCACTTT; cdr3_aa: CASSHTAGQGYNSPLHF
v_call: TRBV7-9; clone_size: NA; d_call: TRBD1; j_call: TRBJ2-1; cdr3_nt: TGTGCCAGCAGCTTAGAACAGGGGGCCAATGAGCAGTTCTTC; cdr3_aa: CASSLEQGANEQFF
v_call: TRBV28; clone_size: NA; d_call: NA; j_call: TRBJ1-6; cdr3_nt: TGTGCCAGCAAACTAACTAATTCACCCCTCCACTTT; cdr3_aa: CASKLTNSPLHF
v_call: TRBV24-1; clone_size: NA; d_call: NA; j_call: TRBJ2-1; cdr3_nt: TGTGCCACCAGCCAAACGGTGGATGAGCAGTTCTTC; cdr3_aa: CATSQTVDEQFF
v_call: TRBV5-1; clone_size: NA; d_call: TRBD1; j_call: TRBJ2-3; cdr3_nt: TGCGCCAGCAGATTACAGGGGAGCCCAGATACGCAGTATTTT; cdr3_aa: CASRLQGSPDTQYF
v_call: TRBV7-2; clone_size: NA; d_call: TRBD2; j_call: TRBJ2-7; cdr3_nt: TGTGCCAGCAGTTTTAGCGGGGGGGCTATGAGCTCCTACGAGCAGTACTTC; cdr3_aa: CASSFSGGAMSSYEQYF
v_call: TRBV6-2/TRBV6-3; clone_size: few; d_call: TRBD2; j_call: TRBJ2-7; cdr3_nt: TGTGCCAGCAGCATACTAGCGGGGGCCAACGAGCAGTACTTC; cdr3_aa: CASSILAGANEQYF
v_call: TRBV29-1; clone_size: NA; d_call: TRBD1; j_call: TRBJ1-2; cdr3_nt: TGCAGCGTTTCAGGGACAGGGGGAAACGAGTTCGACTATGGCTACACCTTC; cdr3_aa: CSVSGTGGNEFDYGYTF
v_call: TRBV5-1; clone_size: NA; d_call: NA; j_call: TRBJ1-1; cdr3_nt: TGCGCCAGCAGCTTGGGGTTAGGGGCCACTGAAGCTTTCTTT; cdr3_aa: CASSLGLGATEAFF
v_call: TRBV9; clone_size: once; d_call: NA; j_call: TRBJ2-1; cdr3_nt: TGTGCCAGCAGCCCCCAGGGGGGCGCAGGGCATGAGCAGTTCTTC; cdr3_aa: CASSPQGGAGHEQFF
v_call: TRBV30; clone_size: NA; d_call: NA; j_call: TRBJ2-7; cdr3_nt: TGTGCCTGGAGGGTAGGCTTGACGGGGTACGAGCAGTACTTC; cdr3_aa: CAWRVGLTGYEQYF
v_call: TRBV18; clone_size: NA; d_call: TRBD1; j_call: TRBJ2-2; cdr3_nt: TGTGCCAGCTCACCCCTGACAGGGGACACCGGGGAGCTGTTTTTT; cdr3_aa: CASSPLTGDTGELFF
v_call: TRBV28; clone_size: NA; d_call: NA; j_call: TRBJ2-7; cdr3_nt: TGTGCCAGCAACGGGGTCGAGCAGTACTTC; cdr3_aa: CASNGVEQYF
v_call: TRBV6-6; clone_size: NA; d_call: NA; j_call: TRBJ2-4; cdr3_nt: TGTGCCAGCAGTCGGACAGAAAACATTCAGTACTTC; cdr3_aa: CASSRTENIQYF
v_call: TRBV19; clone_size: NA; d_call: NA; j_call: TRBJ1-5; cdr3_nt: TGTGCCAGTAGTATTGGGGGCTGGAGCAATCAGCCCCAGCATTTT; cdr3_aa: CASSIGGWSNQPQHF
v_call: TRBV11-2; clone_size: NA; d_call: TRBD2; j_call: TRBJ2-2; cdr3_nt: TGTGCCAGCACCCCGGGGGGGGGACTAGCGGCCGGGGAGCTGTTTTTT; cdr3_aa: CASTPGGGLAAGELFF
v_call: TRBV6-6; clone_size: NA; d_call: NA; j_call: TRBJ2-3; cdr3_nt: TGTGCCACCGTCAGCGGCACAGATACGCAGTATTTT; cdr3_aa: CATVSGTDTQYF
v_call: TRBV4-3; clone_size: few; d_call: NA; j_call: TRBJ1-1; cdr3_nt: TGCGCCAGCAGCCAAGACAGGGGTGGGGGCACTGAAGCTTTCTTT; cdr3_aa: CASSQDRGGGTEAFF
v_call: TRBV7-9; clone_size: NA; d_call: TRBD2; j_call: TRBJ2-5; cdr3_nt: TGTGCCAGCAGTTTCCCTAGCGGGAGGCAAGAGACCCAGTACTTC; cdr3_aa: CASSFPSGRQETQYF
v_call: TRBV18; clone_size: NA; d_call: NA; j_call: TRBJ1-4; cdr3_nt: TGTGCCAGCTCACCGTCCGGCGAGGGTGAAAAACTGTTTTTT; cdr3_aa: CASSPSGEGEKLFF
v_call: TRBV30; clone_size: NA; d_call: NA; j_call: TRBJ2-1; cdr3_nt: TGTGCCTGGAGTGAGGATAGCGAGAATGAGCAGTTCTTC; cdr3_aa: CAWSEDSENEQFF
v_call: TRBV19; clone_size: NA; d_call: TRBD1; j_call: TRBJ1-2; cdr3_nt: TGTGCCAGTAGTGACAGGGCAACTAACTATGGCTACACCTTC; cdr3_aa: CASSDRATNYGYTF
v_call: TRBV30; clone_size: NA; d_call: NA; j_call: TRBJ1-4; cdr3_nt: TGTGCCTGGAGTGTGGGGGCAAGTGAAAAACTGTTTTTT; cdr3_aa: CAWSVGASEKLFF
v_call: TRBV4-3; clone_size: once; d_call: TRBD2; j_call: TRBJ2-2; cdr3_nt: TGCGCCAGCAGCCAGGTTAGCGGGAGGCCCAACACCGGGGAGCTGTTTTTT; cdr3_aa: CASSQVSGRPNTGELFF
v_call: TRBV27; clone_size: NA; d_call: NA; j_call: TRBJ2-7; cdr3_nt: TGTGCCAGCAGTTGGTACAGCCGTATCGACGAGCAGTACTTC; cdr3_aa: CASSWYSRIDEQYF
v_call: TRBV7-2; clone_size: NA; d_call: NA; j_call: TRBJ2-3; cdr3_nt: TGTGCCAGCAGCGCGGATCGGGAGGATACGCAGTATTTT; cdr3_aa: CASSADREDTQYF
v_call: TRBV28; clone_size: NA; d_call: NA; j_call: TRBJ2-5; cdr3_nt: TGTGCCAGCAGCCGCACGGGGGTACAAGAGACCCAGTACTTC; cdr3_aa: CASSRTGVQETQYF
v_call: TRBV7-2; clone_size: NA; d_call: TRBD2; j_call: TRBJ2-3; cdr3_nt: TGTGCCAGCAGCTTAGATCCACTAGCGGGTACGCAGTATTTT; cdr3_aa: CASSLDPLAGTQYF
v_call: TRBV11-3; clone_size: NA; d_call: NA; j_call: TRBJ1-1; cdr3_nt: TGTGCCAGCAGCTCGGGCACTGAAGCTTTCTTT; cdr3_aa: CASSSGTEAFF
v_call: TRBV5-1; clone_size: NA; d_call: TRBD2; j_call: TRBJ2-1; cdr3_nt: TGCGCCAGCAGCCCCGGACTAGCGGAAAATGAGCAGTTCTTC; cdr3_aa: CASSPGLAENEQFF
v_call: TRBV10-3; clone_size: few; d_call: TRBD2; j_call: TRBJ2-1; cdr3_nt: TGTGCCATCAGTCAGACTAGCGGGGGCGATGAGCAGTTCTTC; cdr3_aa: CAISQTSGGDEQFF
v_call: TRBV9; clone_size: NA; d_call: NA; j_call: TRBJ2-7; cdr3_nt: TGTGCCAGCAGCGTAGGCGGTGTTGGTTACGAGCAGTACTTC; cdr3_aa: CASSVGGVGYEQYF
v_call: TRBV18; clone_size: NA; d_call: NA; j_call: TRBJ2-3; cdr3_nt: TGTGCCAGCTCACCACCCCCTACCTGGGGGGCAGATACGCAGTATTTT; cdr3_aa: CASSPPPTWGADTQYF
v_call: TRBV28; clone_size: NA; d_call: NA; j_call: TRBJ1-4; cdr3_nt: TGTGCCAGCAGTTTATGGGAGACAGGACCTGAAAAACTGTTTTTT; cdr3_aa: CASSLWETGPEKLFF
v_call: TRBV3-1/TRBV3-2; clone_size: NA; d_call: NA; j_call: TRBJ2-5; cdr3_nt: TGTGCCAGCAGCCAAGATCAAGCGGAGGTAGGAGAGACCCAGTACTTC; cdr3_aa: CASSQDQAEVGETQYF
v_call: TRBV28; clone_size: NA; d_call: TRBD2; j_call: TRBJ2-3; cdr3_nt: TGTGCCAGCAGTTTATCGCTAGCGGTCACAGATACGCAGTATTTT; cdr3_aa: CASSLSLAVTDTQYF
v_call: TRBV7-2; clone_size: NA; d_call: TRBD2; j_call: TRBJ2-7; cdr3_nt: TGTGCCAGCAGTTTTACTAGCGGGGGCCCCTACGAGCAGTACTTC; cdr3_aa: CASSFTSGGPYEQYF
v_call: TRBV28; clone_size: NA; d_call: TRBD1; j_call: TRBJ1-5; cdr3_nt: TGTGCCAGCAGTTCCCCGAGGACAGGGGGACAGCCCCAGCATTTT; cdr3_aa: CASSSPRTGGQPQHF
v_call: TRBV5-1; clone_size: NA; d_call: NA; j_call: TRBJ2-2; cdr3_nt: TGCGCCAGCAGCTTACGACTTTCCACCGGGGAGCTGTTTTTT; cdr3_aa: CASSLRLSTGELFF
v_call: TRBV5-1; clone_size: NA; d_call: TRBD1; j_call: TRBJ1-2; cdr3_nt: TGCGCCAGCAGCAGAACAGGGGTACTATATGGCTACACCTTC; cdr3_aa: CASSRTGVLYGYTF
v_call: TRBV19; clone_size: once; d_call: NA; j_call: TRBJ1-2; cdr3_nt: TGTGCCAGTAGTCGGGGTTGGGAAAATGGCTACACCTTC; cdr3_aa: CASSRGWENGYTF
v_call: TRBV5-1; clone_size: few; d_call: NA; j_call: TRBJ1-6; cdr3_nt: TGCGCCAGCAGTCCCGGGACTGCGAGGTGGTCACCCCTCCACTTT; cdr3_aa: CASSPGTARWSPLHF
v_call: TRBV19; clone_size: NA; d_call: TRBD2; j_call: TRBJ2-7; cdr3_nt: TGTGCCAGTAATCCGAGCGGGAGTAAGGACGAGCAGTACTTC; cdr3_aa: CASNPSGSKDEQYF
v_call: TRBV19; clone_size: once; d_call: TRBD2; j_call: TRBJ2-5; cdr3_nt: TGTGCCAGTAGTAACAACCTAGAACATGGACTAGTTCAAGAGACCCAGTACTTC; cdr3_aa: CASSNNLEHGLVQETQYF
v_call: TRBV2; clone_size: NA; d_call: TRBD1; j_call: TRBJ2-5; cdr3_nt: TGTGCCAGCAGTAGGGACAGGGGTAACCAAGAGACCCAGTACTTC; cdr3_aa: CASSRDRGNQETQYF
v_call: TRBV9; clone_size: NA; d_call: TRBD2; j_call: TRBJ2-1; cdr3_nt: TGTGCCAGCAGCCTATCCGGGACTAGCAGAGAGCAGTTCTTC; cdr3_aa: CASSLSGTSREQFF
v_call: TRBV28; clone_size: NA; d_call: TRBD1; j_call: TRBJ1-4; cdr3_nt: TGTGCCATCGGGACAGTAGGGGAAAAACTGTTTTTT; cdr3_aa: CAIGTVGEKLFF
v_call: TRBV7-9; clone_size: NA; d_call: TRBD2; j_call: TRBJ2-3; cdr3_nt: TGTGCCAGTAGTTCCAAGCGGGAGTTTGCGGATACGCAGTATTTT; cdr3_aa: CASSSKREFADTQYF
v_call: TRBV5-1; clone_size: NA; d_call: NA; j_call: TRBJ2-5; cdr3_nt: TGCGCCAGCAGCTTAATCAGCGGCGGGGAGACCCAGTACTTC; cdr3_aa: CASSLISGGETQYF
v_call: TRBV19; clone_size: once; d_call: NA; j_call: TRBJ1-1; cdr3_nt: TGTGCCAGTATGAGTCCGCCGAACACTGAAGCTTTCTTT; cdr3_aa: CASMSPPNTEAFF
v_call: TRBV10-2; clone_size: medium-sized; d_call: NA; j_call: TRBJ2-4; cdr3_nt: TGCGCCAGCAGTGAGTCTTTGGGACTAGCCAAAAACATTCAGTACTTC; cdr3_aa: CASSESLGLAKNIQYF
v_call: TRBV28; clone_size: NA; d_call: TRBD1; j_call: TRBJ1-6; cdr3_nt: TGTGCCAGCAGTTTACCCAGGGGGGTTGATTCACCCCTCCACTTT; cdr3_aa: CASSLPRGVDSPLHF
v_call: TRBV29-1; clone_size: NA; d_call: TRBD1; j_call: TRBJ1-1; cdr3_nt: TGCAGCGTTGAGGGACAGGGGACTGAAGCTTTCTTT; cdr3_aa: CSVEGQGTEAFF